These T cell receptor beta chains were read from a single sample in a study of T cell changes during pregnancy in multiple sclerosis. Data came from immunoSEQ multiplex PCR; TCRdb stores just in-frame clones and leaves some out. The table records 55,000 to 70,000 clones, around nine tenths of them present only once. The sample in question was peripheral blood, obtained in the third trimester of pregnancy. The receptors here all came from a female donor in good health, enrolled as a control in a pregnancy study. The CDR3 runs from the conserved cysteine through the conserved F or W. The D gene is left open where the match is weak. Clone size, where shown, is once, few, many, or a class for clones that have expanded.

clone_size d_call j_call v_call cdr3_nt cdr3_aa
NA TRBD1 TRBJ1-5 TRBV18 TGTGCCAGCTCAACGGAACAGGGGTCTAATCAGCCCCAGCATTTT CASSTEQGSNQPQHF
NA TRBD1 TRBJ2-7 TRBV4-3 TGCGCCAGCAGCCAAGTGGCAGGGGGCTCCTACGAGCAGTACTTC CASSQVAGGSYEQYF
NA NA TRBJ1-1 TRBV11-2 TGTGCCAGCAGCCCGCTGGACAGACTTCGGGGTGAAGCTTTCTTT CASSPLDRLRGEAFF
NA TRBD1 TRBJ1-2 TRBV2 TGTGCCAGCAGTGGACAGGGGGCGCGAGGCTACACCTTC CASSGQGARGYTF
NA TRBD1 TRBJ1-2 TRBV19 TGTGCCAGTAGTATAGGGGGACAGGCTAACTATGGCTACACCTTC CASSIGGQANYGYTF
NA TRBD1 TRBJ1-2 TRBV4-2 TGTGCCAGCAGCCCTACAGGACAGGGGGCTTATGGCTACACCTTC CASSPTGQGAYGYTF
NA NA TRBJ1-1 TRBV7-9 TGTGCCAGCAGCTTATCAGAGAACACTGAAGCTTTCTTT CASSLSENTEAFF
NA NA TRBJ2-7 TRBV4-1 TGCGCCAGCAGCCAAGGACAACGCTACGAGCAGTACTTC CASSQGQRYEQYF
NA NA TRBJ2-7 TRBV28 TGTGCCAGCAGTCTAGCCGGACAGTTCTACGAGCAGTACTTC CASSLAGQFYEQYF
once NA TRBJ2-3 TRBV18 TGTGCCAGCTCGGCTAGCAGTACGAATACGCAGTATTTT CASSASSTNTQYF
once TRBD2 TRBJ2-1 TRBV7-3 TGTGCCAGCAGCCAGACTAGCGGGAAGCAGTTCTTC CASSQTSGKQFF
NA TRBD1 TRBJ1-6 TRBV27 TGTGCCAGCAGTCCCAGACAGGGGGCAAATAATTCACCCCTCCACTTT CASSPRQGANNSPLHF
NA NA TRBJ1-5 TRBV27 TGTGCCAGCAGTTTAATCGGTCAGCCCCAGCATTTT CASSLIGQPQHF
NA NA TRBJ1-1 TRBV7-9 TGTGCCAGCAGCCCCACAGGGTCCACTGAAGCTTTCTTT CASSPTGSTEAFF
NA NA TRBJ1-1 TRBV2 TGTGCCAGCAGTACTACAGGGTATAACACTGAAGCTTTCTTT CASSTTGYNTEAFF
NA NA TRBJ1-2 TRBV6-1 TGTGCCACGATTTACGAGGGCCTCTATGGCTACACCTTC CATIYEGLYGYTF
NA NA TRBJ1-1 TRBV5-1 TGCGCCAGCGGCCCCGGGAATAGGAACACTGAAGCTTTCTTT CASGPGNRNTEAFF
NA TRBD2 TRBJ2-5 TRBV7-3 TGTGCCAGCAGCTTTAGCGGGGGGGCCGGGGAGACCCAGTACTTC CASSFSGGAGETQYF
NA TRBD1 TRBJ1-2 TRBV19 TGTGCCAGTAGTATCTCCCCAGGGGGCGCCGGAGTTTATGGCTACACCTTC CASSISPGGAGVYGYTF
NA NA TRBJ2-3 TRBV10-2 TGCGCCAGCCGTACGGGAAGAAGCACAGATACGCAGTATTTT CASRTGRSTDTQYF
NA NA TRBJ2-6 TRBV28 TGTGCCAGCAGTTTATGGGCGGACAGCTCTGGGGCCAACGTCCTGACTTTC CASSLWADSSGANVLTF
NA TRBD2 TRBJ2-5 TRBV9 TGTGCCAGCAGCGTAGGACTAGCGGACCAAGAGACCCAGTACTTC CASSVGLADQETQYF
NA NA TRBJ2-4 TRBV5-4 TGTGCCAGCAGCTTGTATGTAGGCGGGTCGACCAAAAACATTCAGTACTTC CASSLYVGGSTKNIQYF
NA NA TRBJ1-5 TRBV28 TGTGCCAGCAGGATTTCAGGGTCTCAGCCCCAGCATTTT CASRISGSQPQHF
NA NA TRBJ2-3 TRBV4-3 TGCGCCAGCAGGGAACAGGGTTTTGCAGATACGCAGTATTTT CASREQGFADTQYF
NA NA TRBJ1-6 TRBV28 TGTGCCAGCAGTTTCTGGACAGAGAGCTATAATTCACCCCTCCACTTT CASSFWTESYNSPLHF
NA TRBD1 TRBJ1-6 TRBV18 TGTGCCAGCTCACGGCCGGGACAGGGGAGCGATTCACCCCTCCACTTT CASSRPGQGSDSPLHF
NA NA TRBJ2-2 TRBV6-5 TGTGCCAGCATCATGGGGGGAAACACCGGGGAGCTGTTTTTT CASIMGGNTGELFF
NA NA TRBJ2-1 TRBV19 TGTGCCAGTACCATCTACAATGAGCAGTTCTTC CASTIYNEQFF
NA NA TRBJ1-1 TRBV7-3 TGTGCCAGCAGCTCGTCCGGGCGGGGGACTGAAGCTTTCTTT CASSSSGRGTEAFF
NA NA TRBJ1-2 TRBV19 TGTGCCAGTAGTATAAGAAGAGGCAGGGAGGGGCCCTATGGCTACACCTTC CASSIRRGREGPYGYTF
once NA TRBJ2-3 TRBV29-1 TGCAGCGTTGGAAGGGACACGGGTACGCAGTATTTT CSVGRDTGTQYF
NA NA TRBJ2-7 TRBV7-2 TGTGCCAGCACCGGGGGGGACAGCCCCTACGAGCAGTACTTC CASTGGDSPYEQYF
NA NA TRBJ1-4 TRBV7-6 TGTGCCAGCAGGAGCGGTGGTAGGGAAAAACTGTTTTTT CASRSGGREKLFF
NA NA TRBJ1-2 TRBV6-1 TGTGCCAGCAGTGGGCAGGCGACGAAAAGCTATGGCTACACCTTC CASSGQATKSYGYTF
NA TRBD1 TRBJ1-6 TRBV7-4 TGTGCCAGCAGTCGGGACGACAGGGTTGATTCACCCCTCCACTTT CASSRDDRVDSPLHF
NA TRBD1 TRBJ2-3 TRBV2 TGTGCCAGCACCAAGTCCGGGACAGGCACAGATACGCAGTATTTT CASTKSGTGTDTQYF
NA TRBD1 TRBJ1-2 TRBV28 TGTGCCAGCAGTTTATGGCACAGGGGACAAAAAGGCTACACCTTC CASSLWHRGQKGYTF
few NA TRBJ2-2 TRBV5-6 TGTGCCAGCAGCTTGTTCACAGGGAACCCCGGGGAGCTGTTTTTT CASSLFTGNPGELFF
NA NA TRBJ1-1 TRBV5-1 TGCGCCAGCAGCTTGGCCGCAGGGCCTGAAGCTTTCTTT CASSLAAGPEAFF
NA NA TRBJ1-2 TRBV5-6 TGTGCCAGCAGCTTTCCCCAGGGGAACTATGGCTACACCTTC CASSFPQGNYGYTF
once TRBD1 TRBJ2-1 TRBV10-3 TGTGCCATCAGTACAGGGGGCTCGGTCAATGAGCAGTTCTTC CAISTGGSVNEQFF
NA NA TRBJ2-7 TRBV4-3 TGCGCCAGCAGCCAGAACAGATACGACAGGCCCTACGAGCAGTACTTC CASSQNRYDRPYEQYF
NA TRBD1 TRBJ2-5 TRBV12-5 TGTGCTAGTGGTTTAGGACAGGCCGGTCACGAGACCCAGTACTTC CASGLGQAGHETQYF
medium-sized TRBD1 TRBJ1-4 TRBV11-2 TGTGCCAGCAGCTTAGCTCAGGGGGGAACTAATGAAAAACTGTTTTTT CASSLAQGGTNEKLFF
NA NA TRBJ2-5 TRBV27 TGTGCCAGCAGCTCCAGGGGTTCAGAAGAGACCCAGTACTTC CASSSRGSEETQYF
NA TRBD2 TRBJ2-1 TRBV4-2 TGTGCCAGCAGCGTCCCGGGACTAGCGTTGGGTGAGCAGTTCTTC CASSVPGLALGEQFF
NA TRBD1 TRBJ2-6 TRBV10-3 TGTGCCATCAGTGAGGGACAGGGGTATGGGGCCAACGTCCTGACTTTC CAISEGQGYGANVLTF
NA NA TRBJ1-6 TRBV25-1 TGTGCCAGCAGTGAATGGGCTTCACCCCTCCACTTT CASSEWASPLHF
NA TRBD1 TRBJ1-1 TRBV28 TGTGCCAGCAGTTTATCAGACAGGGACTTGAACACTGAAGCTTTCTTT CASSLSDRDLNTEAFF
NA TRBD2 TRBJ2-1 TRBV7-3 TGTGCCAGCAGCGGGGAACTAGCGGGGGAGCCTGAGCAGTTCTTC CASSGELAGEPEQFF
NA NA TRBJ2-5 TRBV7-3 TGTGCCAGCAGCTTATCAGCCAGAGGGGAGACCCAGTACTTC CASSLSARGETQYF
NA NA TRBJ1-4 TRBV2 TGTGCCAGTGGTGGTTTAGGCCAGGGCGGGGGATCGGGAAGGCAACTGTTTTTT CASGGLGQGGGSGRQLFF
once NA TRBJ2-1 TRBV2 TGTGCCAGCAGCCCGGACCAGGGCAATGAGCAGTTCTTC CASSPDQGNEQFF
NA TRBD1 TRBJ2-1 TRBV18 TGTGCCAGCTCACCATGGGACAGCAATGAGCAGTTCTTC CASSPWDSNEQFF
once TRBD1 TRBJ1-6 TRBV2 TGTGCCAGCAGTGTCTCCGGTCCAGGGGGCTCCTATAATTCACCCCTCCACTTT CASSVSGPGGSYNSPLHF
NA NA TRBJ2-2 TRBV29-1 TGCAGCGTCGGGACTCCAAGCCTCGGGGAGCTGTTTTTT CSVGTPSLGELFF